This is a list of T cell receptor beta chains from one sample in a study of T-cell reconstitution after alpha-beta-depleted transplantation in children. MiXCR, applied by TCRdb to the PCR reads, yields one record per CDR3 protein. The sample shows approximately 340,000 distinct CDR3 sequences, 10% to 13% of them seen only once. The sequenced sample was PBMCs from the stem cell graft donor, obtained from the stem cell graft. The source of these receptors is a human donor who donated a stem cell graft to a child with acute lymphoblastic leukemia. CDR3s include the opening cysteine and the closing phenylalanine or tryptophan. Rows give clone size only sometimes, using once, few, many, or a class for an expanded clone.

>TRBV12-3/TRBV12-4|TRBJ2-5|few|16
CASSAPSGTSEETQYF
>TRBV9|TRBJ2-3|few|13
CASSAAATDTQYF
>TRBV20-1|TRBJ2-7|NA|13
CSARVGLFYEQYF
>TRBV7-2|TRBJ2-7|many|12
CASSFGLGEQYF
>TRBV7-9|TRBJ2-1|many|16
CASSPKGGRTYNEQFF
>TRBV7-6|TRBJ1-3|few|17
CASSSHRERLSGNTIYF
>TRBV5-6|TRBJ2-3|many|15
CASIGSHRGTDTQYF
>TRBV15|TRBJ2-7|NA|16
CATSRDSAGGSYEQYF
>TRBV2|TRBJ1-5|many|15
CASRNRDSSNQPQHF
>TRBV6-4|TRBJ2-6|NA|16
CAKGTSGRAGANGLTF
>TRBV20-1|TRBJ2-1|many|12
CSARPRYNEQFF
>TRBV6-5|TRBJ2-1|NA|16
CASSYGQGASYNEQFF
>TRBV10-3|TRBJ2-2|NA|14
CAISEFAGTGELFF
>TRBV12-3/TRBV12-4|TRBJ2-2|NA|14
CASSFAGPTGELFF
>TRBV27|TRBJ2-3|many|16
CASSLTTHGQTDTQYF
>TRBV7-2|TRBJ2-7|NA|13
CASATSGSYEQYF
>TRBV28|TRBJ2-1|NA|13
CASSLQGGNEQFF
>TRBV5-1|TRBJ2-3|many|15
CASSYRDGGTDTQYF
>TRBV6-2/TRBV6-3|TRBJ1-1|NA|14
CASLVSVGNTEAFF
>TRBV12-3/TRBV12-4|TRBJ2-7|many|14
CASSLARVSYEQYF
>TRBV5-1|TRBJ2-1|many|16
CASSPLWTGDSNEQFF
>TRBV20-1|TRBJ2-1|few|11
CSASGNWEQFF
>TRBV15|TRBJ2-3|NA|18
CATSRAGLAGAGADTQYF
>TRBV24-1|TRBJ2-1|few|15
CATSDSAKSANEQFF
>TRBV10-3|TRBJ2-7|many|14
CAISEGTSRYEQYF
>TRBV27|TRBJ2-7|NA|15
CASSISGRLWYEQYF
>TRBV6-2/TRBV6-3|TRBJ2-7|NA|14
CASIKPGQGSEQYF
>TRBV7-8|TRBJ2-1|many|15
CASSPGTATYNEQFF
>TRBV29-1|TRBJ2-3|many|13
CSVASGFTDTQYF
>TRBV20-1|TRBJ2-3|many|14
CSAGGAGGTDTQYF
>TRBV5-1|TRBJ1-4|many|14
CASSLGRRDEKLFF
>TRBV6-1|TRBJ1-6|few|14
CASSGGAYNSPLHF
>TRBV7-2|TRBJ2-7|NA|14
CASSPRQGADEQYF
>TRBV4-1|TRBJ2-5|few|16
CASSQVSGSEGETQYF
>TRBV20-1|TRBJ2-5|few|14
CSASVRGSQETQYF
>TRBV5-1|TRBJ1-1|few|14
CASSLSQGADGAFF
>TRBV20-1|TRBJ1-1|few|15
CSARDGGALNTEAFF
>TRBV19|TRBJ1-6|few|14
CASSMRTGDSPLHF
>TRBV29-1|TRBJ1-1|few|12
CSHRSMNTEAFF
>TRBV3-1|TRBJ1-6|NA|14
CASSQATGNSPLHF
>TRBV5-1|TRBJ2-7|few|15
CASSSGTGGLYEQYF
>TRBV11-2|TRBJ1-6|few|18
CASSSGTGGFTYNSPLHF
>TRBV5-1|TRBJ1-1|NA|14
CACSPGLDNTEAFF
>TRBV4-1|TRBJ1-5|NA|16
CASSPSGVVWNQPQHF
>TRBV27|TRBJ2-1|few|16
CASSLSRRSSYNEQFF
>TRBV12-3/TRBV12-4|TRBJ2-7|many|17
CASSRLALAGGSYEQYF
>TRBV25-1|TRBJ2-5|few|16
CASSDLSGPKGETQYF